The next 22 T cell receptor beta chains were all read from a single sample in a study of blood T cells in healthy people across ages. Through a sample-barcoded 5' primer and a J-beta primer mix, a second PCR was run for roughly 7 to 12 cycles. TCRdb analysed the 5' RACE reads with MiXCR anew, one entry per CDR3 protein. Among about 2 million distinct CDR3 sequences, about 49% were seen once, and the ten largest hold roughly 2.1%. The source material was blood. All receptors derive from a woman between 35 and 50 years old in good health.

CDR3 sequence (DNA): TGTGCCACCAGCAGAAGACAGGGAGGAGACTACGAGCAGTACTTC. Protein: CATSRRQGGDYEQYF. The chain combines TRBV15 with TRBJ2-7, with TRBD1 as a possible D gene (7 bases). Germline CDR1 LNHNV, CDR2 YYDKDF (reference sequence). The CDR3 spans 15 residues. The V and J ends lost 2 bases and 3 bases respectively, with 14 bases between them.

As to this clonotype: This may be a read error, as it is one base from a much larger clone. This sequence joins TRBV20-1 and TRBJ2-1; the match to TRBD1 covers 7 bases. Germline CDR1 and CDR2: DFQATT and SNEGSKA (reference sequence). Trimming cost V 0 bases and J 13 bases; bases outside gene matches: 18. The CDR3 has 16 residues. CDR3 nucleotide sequence: TGCAGTGCTAGAGACCCTAACAGGGGATTGGGCGAGACCCAGTTCTTC. Protein sequence: CSARDPNRGLGETQFF.

This chain joins TRBV4-1 and TRBJ2-5; no clear D. The CDR3 spans 18 residues. V was cut by 0 bases and J by 5 bases, with 22 bases left in between. Per germline, CDR1 MGHRA and CDR2 YSYEKL. The CDR3 loop reads CASSQDRPGSTSRETQYF. The CDR3 DNA sequence: TGCGCCAGCAGCCAAGATCGCCCGGGCAGTACAAGTCGGGAGACCCAGTACTTC.

This clonotype was counted only a few times. The V call is TRBV29-1, the J call TRBJ1-2; 12 nucleotides agree with TRBD1. The CDR3 extends over 15 amino acids. Unmatched junction bases numbered 13, after V lost 6 bases and J lost 8 bases. Germline values: CDR1 SQVTM, CDR2 ANQGSEA. The CDR3 reads CSVPPYGDRGLGYTF. The CDR3 coding sequence is TGCAGCGTACCTCCCTATGGGGACAGGGGGCTCGGCTACACCTTC. Combining the CDR3 with reference TRBV29-1 and TRBJ1-2 gives the whole variable domain SAVISQKPSRDICQRGTSLTIQCQVDSQVTMMFWYRQQPGQSLTLIATANQGSEATYESGFVIDKFPISRPNLTFSTLTVSNMSPEDSSIYLCSVPPYGDRGLGYTFGSGTRLTVV.

The chain recombines TRBV6-5 with TRBJ2-7; 10 bases are shared with TRBD1. CDR1 and CDR2 from the germline V gene are MNHEY and SVGAGI. The CDR3 runs to 15 residues. V shed 6 bases, J shed 3 bases, and the junction held 8 bases outside the gene matches. This chain's CDR3 is CASRDPGTGVYEQYF. As DNA, the CDR3 is TGTGCCAGCAGGGACCCCGGGACAGGGGTCTACGAGCAGTACTTC.

V gene TRBV20-1 combines with J gene TRBJ2-5; no clear D gene. Germline V gene data show CDR1 as DFQATT and CDR2 as SNEGSKA (reference sequence). This CDR3 is 15 amino acids long. The V end was cut by 0 bases, the J end by 4 bases, with 15 bases between. DNA for the CDR3: TGCAGTGCTAGAGACGGACGGGTATCAAGAGAGACCCAGTACTTC. Translation: CSARDGRVSRETQYF.

This chain joins TRBV6-2 or TRBV6-3 and TRBJ2-5; a weak D match, TRBD1 (5 bases). V was cut by 6 bases and J by 3 bases, with 20 bases left in between. Germline CDR1 MNHEY, CDR2 SVGEGT. CDR3 length: 16 residues. DNA for the CDR3: TGTGCCAGCAGAACTGAGACAGCAAGAGTTAAAGAGACCCAGTACTTC. It specifies CASRTETARVKETQYF.

The V gene is TRBV29-1, the J gene TRBJ1-6; the match to TRBD1 covers 8 bases. Losses at the gene ends were 7 bases for V and 6 bases for J; bases not matched to a gene: 5. The CDR3 runs to 13 residues. Looked up from germline, CDR1 is SQVTM and CDR2 is ANQGSEA. The CDR3 reads CSGRTGTNSPLHF. CDR3 coding DNA: TGCAGCGGACGGACAGGGACTAATTCACCCCTCCACTTT.

The chain links TRBV7-2 to TRBJ2-3; the match to TRBD2 covers 8 bases. The germline V gene encodes CDR1 SGHTA and CDR2 FQGNSA. The CDR3 is made up of 15 amino acids. V lost 5 bases to trimming and J lost 4 bases; unmatched junction nucleotides: 8. The CDR3 sequence is CASSVTSGVSDTQYF. DNA for the CDR3: TGTGCCAGCAGCGTTACTAGCGGCGTTTCAGATACGCAGTATTTT.

The chain uses TRBV28 and TRBJ1-1, with D uncertain. Germline V gene data show CDR1 as MDHEN and CDR2 as SYDVKM. The germline V and J ends were trimmed by 5 bases and 1 base, with 17 bases remaining between them. The CDR3 loop spans 16 amino acids. CDR3 sequence reads: CASSLIGTGRNTEAFF. DNA of the CDR3: TGTGCCAGCAGTCTGATAGGAACGGGAAGGAACACTGAAGCTTTCTTT.

V and J are TRBV29-1 and TRBJ2-1, with 8 bases lining up with TRBD1. J was trimmed by 7 bases and V by 4 bases; bases with no gene match: 6. This CDR3 has 13 amino acids. Germline V gives CDR1 SQVTM, CDR2 ANQGSEA. The CDR3 nucleotides are TGCAGCGTTGGTAACAGGGGGTGGAATGAGCAGTTCTTC. This gives the protein CSVGNRGWNEQFF.

V gene TRBV11-2 combines with J gene TRBJ2-7; weak D call: TRBD2 (6 bases). CDR3 length: 13 amino acids. Trimming left V 1 base short and J 7 bases short, with 11 bases between. Germline loops: CDR1 SGHAT, CDR2 FQNNGV. CDR3 loop: CASSLVAGWEQYF. The CDR3 nucleotides are TGTGCCAGCAGCTTAGTTGCGGGATGGGAGCAGTACTTC.

The chain has TRBV28 and TRBJ2-5, with 16 bases fitting TRBD2. The CDR3 is 17 residues long. CDR1 MDHEN and CDR2 SYDVKM come from the germline V gene. The V gene end was trimmed by 5 bases and the J gene end by 0 bases; junction bases not matched to a gene: 3. DNA for the CDR3: TGTGCCAGCAGTAGGGGACTAGCGGGGGGGGACCAAGAGACCCAGTACTTC. Protein: CASSRGLAGGDQETQYF.

This chain joins TRBV24-1 and TRBJ2-5, with a possible D match to TRBD2 (5 bases). The germline V and J ends were trimmed by 4 bases and 4 bases, with 9 bases remaining between them. Germline-derived CDR1 and CDR2 are KGHDR and SFDVKD. The CDR3 sequence is 13 residues long. The CDR3 nucleotides are TGTGCCACCAGTGAATCGGGAAGAGAGACCCAGTACTTC. Amino acid sequence: CATSESGRETQYF.

The chain employs TRBV12-3 or TRBV12-4 and TRBJ2-7, with TRBD2 identical over 13 bases. The CDR3 sequence is 15 residues long. Losses at the gene ends were 6 bases for V and 4 bases for J; bases not matched to a gene: 6. Here the CDR3 DNA reads TGTGCCAGCAGCGGGACTAGCGGGGTCCTTTACGAGCAGTACTTC. Its protein product is CASSGTSGVLYEQYF.

The V gene is TRBV6-2 or TRBV6-3, the J gene TRBJ2-5, with D perhaps TRBD1 or TRBD2 (5 bases each). Germline lookup yields CDR1 MNHEY and CDR2 SVGEGT. The ends were cut back, 2 bases at V and 2 bases at J, with 15 bases in the middle. CDR3 length equals 16 residues. CDR3: CASSYPRGVRQETQYF. The CDR3 DNA is TGTGCCAGCAGTTACCCTCGAGGGGTAAGGCAAGAGACCCAGTACTTC.

The chain is built from TRBV6-5 and TRBJ2-5, with D unresolved. V gave up 0 bases and J gave up 5 bases, with 13 bases separating them. The CDR3 is 15 residues long. Germline CDR1 and CDR2: MNHEY and SVGAGI. The CDR3, as DNA: TGTGCCAGCAGTTACTCTTCAGGAATTGGCGAGACCCAGTACTTC. Its translation is CASSYSSGIGETQYF.

This clonotype was detected once. The V call is TRBV28, the J call TRBJ2-1, with 8 bases lining up with TRBD2. This CDR3 is built from 16 residues. The junction had 7 bases not matched to a gene; V was cut back by 6 bases and J by 0 bases. Germline values: CDR1 MDHEN, CDR2 SYDVKM. The CDR3 coding sequence is TGTGCCAGCAGCCACACCGGGGGGGGCTCCTACAATGAGCAGTTCTTC. Translation: CASSHTGGGSYNEQFF. The whole variable domain, remainder taken from reference TRBV28 and TRBJ2-1, is DVKVTQSSRYLVKRTGEKVFLECVQDMDHENMFWYRQDPGLGLRLIYFSYDVKMKEKGDIPEGYSVSREKKERFSLILESASTNQTSMYLCASSHTGGGSYNEQFFGPGTRLTVL.

This rearrangement joins TRBV28 to TRBJ2-7; D may be TRBD1 (5 bases). The V and J ends lost 5 bases and 2 bases respectively, with 16 bases between them. This CDR3 has 15 amino acids. From germline, CDR1 is MDHEN and CDR2 SYDVKM. The CDR3, as DNA: TGTGCCAGCAGTCATATTAGGGGCAACACCTACGAGCAGTACTTC. It is translated as CASSHIRGNTYEQYF.

This clonotype was counted only a few times. The V call is TRBV24-1, the J call TRBJ1-2; unclear D gene. The germline V gene encodes CDR1 KGHDR and CDR2 SFDVKD. The CDR3 has 12 amino acids. The V and J ends lost 9 bases and 4 bases respectively, with 11 bases between them. The CDR3 coding sequence is TGTGCCACCGAGGGCAGCTTCTATGGCTACACCTTC. Its translation is CATEGSFYGYTF.

This sequence joins TRBV4-2 and TRBJ1-2; 8 bases match TRBD1. The germline V gene has CDR1 LGHNA and CDR2 YNFKEQ. The CDR3 length is 16 residues. V trimming: 4 bases; J trimming: 2 bases; junction bases outside the gene matches: 9. Written as DNA, the CDR3 is TGTGCCAGCAGCCGCAACCGGGACAGGTTCAACTATGGCTACACCTTC. This encodes CASSRNRDRFNYGYTF.

V and J are TRBV5-5 and TRBJ1-2; D uncertain. The CDR3 contains 15 residues. Trimming left V 8 bases short and J 8 bases short, with 25 bases between. Germline values: CDR1 SGHKS, CDR2 YYEKEE (reference sequence). The CDR3 DNA reads as TGTGCCAGTCATTTGGATGCTAATGAGGCTAGCGGCTACACCTTC. Translation: CASHLDANEASGYTF.